These 22 T cell receptor beta chains were sequenced from one sample in a study of control samples from healthy donors and cancer patients. Assay: immunoSEQ multiplex PCR; the TCRdb copy retains only in-frame clones and omits some. Of around 140,000 clones in the sample, 80% to 95% are singletons; the top ten hold around 5.4%. Material: blood. Receptors were obtained from a man aged 18 to 29 in good health.

The CDR3 spells CASSYRDPSNEQFF. The CDR3 coding sequence is TGTGCCAGCAGTTACCGGGACCCTTCCAATGAGCAGTTCTTC. The V call is TRBV6-2 or TRBV6-3, the J call TRBJ2-1; the D gene could be TRBD1 or TRBD2 (5 bases each). The V end lost 2 bases, the J end lost 6 bases, and 11 bases lay between the germline ends. CDR1 and CDR2 from the germline V gene are MNHEY and SVGEGT. This CDR3 spans 14 amino acids.

This clone appeared a single time. The rearrangement joins TRBV7-2 to TRBJ2-3; the D gene could be TRBD1 or TRBD2 (5 bases each). CDR1 and CDR2 from the germline V gene are SGHTA and FQGNSA. The CDR3 has 12 residues. The V end was cut by 11 bases, the J end by 6 bases, with 15 bases between. The CDR3 region has the DNA TGTGCCTCCGGGCAGGGACCTGATACGCAGTATTTT. Its translation is CASGQGPDTQYF.

This chain uses TRBV27 with TRBJ2-7; TRBD2 matches 10 bases. Trimming at V came to 5 bases and at J to 3 bases, leaving 4 bases not matched to a gene. The CDR3 is 14 amino acids. Germline CDR1 and CDR2: MNHEY and SMNVEV (reference sequence). CDR3 region: CASSPGLAVYEQYF. CDR3 coding DNA: TGTGCCAGCAGTCCCGGACTAGCGGTCTACGAGCAGTACTTC.

This chain uses TRBV27 with TRBJ1-5; no clear D gene. Trimming cost V 4 bases and J 5 bases, with 9 bases left between them. The CDR3 sequence is 13 residues long. From germline, CDR1 is MNHEY and CDR2 SMNVEV (reference sequence). This chain's CDR3 is CASSYAVHQPQHF. The CDR3 coding sequence is TGTGCCAGCAGTTACGCAGTTCATCAGCCCCAGCATTTT.

The chain joins TRBV9 to TRBJ1-1, with D hard to call. Germline CDR1 is SGDLS and CDR2 is YYNGEE. There are 13 residues in the CDR3. V was pared by 4 bases and J by 4 bases, with 11 bases between. The CDR3 region is CASSRLSGTEAFF. CDR3 DNA: TGTGCCAGCAGCAGACTCTCGGGCACTGAAGCTTTCTTT.

The chain uses TRBV5-1 and TRBJ2-2, with D possibly TRBD1 on 6 matching bases. The length of the CDR3 is 15 residues. Germline V gene lookup returns CDR1 SGHRS and CDR2 YFSETQ. V was shortened by 4 bases and J by 0 bases, with 10 bases between the two germline ends. The chain's CDR3 is CASSEGQANTGELFF. As DNA, the CDR3 is TGCGCCAGCAGCGAGGGACAAGCGAACACCGGGGAGCTGTTTTTT.

The chain recombines TRBV19 with TRBJ1-5, with D possibly matching TRBD1 (5 bases). Trimming pared 0 bases from V and 0 bases from J, leaving 9 bases between. Germline loops: CDR1 LNHDA, CDR2 SQIVND (reference sequence). There are 16 residues in the CDR3. CDR3 sequence reads: CASSIDRGGSNQPQHF. CDR3 nucleotide sequence: TGTGCCAGTAGTATAGATCGGGGGGGTAGCAATCAGCCCCAGCATTTT. Combining the CDR3 with reference TRBV19 and TRBJ1-5 gives the whole variable domain DGGITQSPKYLFRKEGQNVTLSCEQNLNHDAMYWYRQDPGQGLRLIYYSQIVNDFQKGDIAEGYSVSREKKESFPLTVTSAQKNPTAFYLCASSIDRGGSNQPQHFGDGTRLSIL.

The chain employs TRBV7-2 and TRBJ1-2; 10 bases are shared with TRBD1. Trimming removed 5 bases from V and 4 bases from J; junction bases left unmatched: 7. The CDR3 is 15 amino acids. Germline V lookup: CDR1 SGHTA, CDR2 FQGNSA. CDR3 sequence: CASSHRDRGLYGYTF. The DNA for the CDR3 is TGTGCCAGCAGCCACCGGGACAGGGGCCTCTATGGCTACACCTTC.

The chain couples TRBV2 to TRBJ1-2; TRBD1 matches at 10 bases. The V gene end was trimmed by 5 bases and the J gene end by 6 bases; junction bases not matched to a gene: 3. CDR3 length: 13 amino acids. Per the germline V gene, CDR1 is SNHLY and CDR2 is FYNNEI. This CDR3 reads CASSSGTGDGYTF. In nucleotides, the CDR3 is TGTGCCAGCAGTTCCGGGACAGGGGATGGCTACACCTTC.

The chain recombines TRBV5-1 with TRBJ2-1; D possibly corresponds to TRBD2 (6 bases). The CDR3 loop spans 17 amino acids. Germline assignment: CDR1 SGHRS and CDR2 YFSETQ. V was pared by 3 bases and J by 0 bases, with 16 bases between. The CDR3 reads CASSSLGGTSSYNEQFF. The DNA of the CDR3 is TGCGCCAGCAGCTCCCTCGGCGGGACCTCCTCCTACAATGAGCAGTTCTTC.

This sequence joins TRBV9 and TRBJ2-3, with D tentatively TRBD2 (5 bases). Trimming took off 4 bases at V and 1 base at J, with 13 bases between the two ends. The CDR3 has 15 residues. Per germline, CDR1 SGDLS and CDR2 YYNGEE. The CDR3 DNA sequence: TGTGCCAGCAGCCCCCGGGGTTTTCGCACAGATACGCAGTATTTT. Translation: CASSPRGFRTDTQYF.

The chain joins TRBV5-1 to TRBJ2-1, with 7 nucleotides matching TRBD1. Germline trimming cut 2 bases from V and 2 bases from J; bases unmatched to any gene: 1. Per germline, CDR1 SGHRS and CDR2 YFSETQ. The CDR3 is 14 amino acids. The CDR3 coding sequence is TGCGCCAGCAGCTTAGGGGGCCCCTACAATGAGCAGTTCTTC. Its protein product is CASSLGGPYNEQFF.

V and J are TRBV12-3 or TRBV12-4 and TRBJ1-2, with D uncertain. The V end was cut by 5 bases, the J end by 1 base, with 8 bases between. CDR3 length: 13 amino acids. CDR3 in DNA: TGTGCCAGCAGTCAGTCCCTTAACTATGGCTACACCTTC. It yields the protein CASSQSLNYGYTF.

The chain couples TRBV6-5 to TRBJ1-3; the D gene is possibly TRBD1 (5 bases). CDR3 length equals 15 residues. V lost 6 bases, J lost 0 bases, and 12 bases lay in between. Germline V lookup: CDR1 MNHEY, CDR2 SVGAGI. The CDR3 region has the DNA TGTGCCAGCAGACCCGGACACGACTCTGGAAACACCATATATTTT. Translation gives CASRPGHDSGNTIYF.

The rearrangement uses TRBV6-4 and TRBJ2-1; D might be TRBD1 (6 bases). Trimming took 6 bases from V and 1 from J, leaving 19 bases between them. Looked up from germline, CDR1 is MRHNA and CDR2 is SNTAGT. This CDR3 spans 17 amino acids. The CDR3 nucleotides read TGTGCCAGCAGCGGACATTACAGGGAAAAATCCTACAATGAGCAGTTCTTC. As protein: CASSGHYREKSYNEQFF.

The V and J genes are TRBV6-5 and TRBJ1-5, with 7 bases aligning to TRBD1. Germline CDR1 is MNHEY and CDR2 is SVGAGI. V gave up 7 bases and J gave up 7 bases; unmatched junction bases: 13. This CDR3 is built from 15 residues. The CDR3 nucleotides are TGTGCCAGCACCGATGGGACAGCCAGCTCCCAGCCCCAGCATTTT. Its protein is CASTDGTASSQPQHF.

V is TRBV19 and J is TRBJ2-7; 7 positions match TRBD2. In germline, CDR1 is LNHDA, CDR2 SQIVND (reference sequence). The CDR3 consists of 14 residues. The V gene end was trimmed by 4 bases and the J gene end by 1 base; junction bases not matched to a gene: 4. Here the CDR3 reads CASSTGGGSYEQYF. Here the CDR3 DNA reads TGTGCCAGTAGTACCGGGGGAGGGTCCTACGAGCAGTACTTC.

The chain employs TRBV6-5 and TRBJ1-2; the D is unclear. The CDR3 is 13 residues long. V dropped 6 bases and J dropped 4 bases, with 12 bases sitting between them. CDR1 is MNHEY and CDR2 is SVGAGI in the germline V gene. CDR3 region: CASRGGNSYGYTF. The CDR3 region has the DNA TGTGCCAGCAGAGGAGGGAATAGCTATGGCTACACCTTC.

The CDR3 DNA reads as TGTGCCAGCACCTCCATAGGACCCGGGGAGCTGTTTTTT. This encodes CASTSIGPGELFF. The chain couples TRBV6-5 to TRBJ2-2; D remains ambiguous. V was clipped by 7 bases and J by 6 bases, with 12 bases between them. The CDR3 sequence is 13 residues long. Germline CDR1 and CDR2: MNHEY and SVGAGI.

V is TRBV6-5 and J is TRBJ2-7; 8 positions agree with TRBD1. Germline V gene data show CDR1 as MNHEY and CDR2 as SVGAGI. There are 12 residues in the CDR3. J was trimmed by 6 bases and V by 7 bases; bases with no gene match: 5. As DNA, the CDR3 is TGTGCCAGCACAGGGGGCTCAGCCGAGCAGTACTTC. Its protein product is CASTGGSAEQYF.

This chain links TRBV9 with TRBJ1-1; perhaps TRBD1 as D (6 bases). Germline CDR1 reads SGDLS; CDR2 reads YYNGEE. V was shortened by 0 bases and J by 3 bases, with 15 bases between the two germline ends. This CDR3 comprises 16 residues. CDR3 in DNA: TGTGCCAGCAGCGTAGTGGGGACAAGGGAGGACACTGAAGCTTTCTTT. Residues: CASSVVGTREDTEAFF.

This chain uses TRBV12-5 with TRBJ1-5; D is uncertain. Trimming stripped 0 bases from V and 5 bases from J, with 17 bases between. Germline V lookup: CDR1 LGHNT, CDR2 FRNRAP. This CDR3 is 17 amino acids long. The CDR3 reads CASGLVLGGIYHQPQHF. CDR3 sequence (DNA): TGTGCTAGTGGTTTGGTTTTGGGTGGGATATATCATCAGCCCCAGCATTTT.